The clone carrying this T cell receptor beta chain was picked up many times. Its antigen is still unknown. Time point: newly diagnosed GD, antithyroid drugs for less than 3 months. Scientists built the TCR library using RNA that was extracted from PBMCs. All patients originated from an endocrinology department located in Xi'an, China. Construction of TCR beta libraries relied on iRepertoire HTBI primers and on Arm-PCR targeting CDR3 regions. TCRdb re-called the multiplex PCR reads with MiXCR, one entry per CDR3 protein. Of approximately 350,000 distinct CDR3 sequences in the sample, 12% were seen once. This entry belongs to a study of regulatory T cells in long-lasting Graves disease. General study findings and limits: Newly diagnosed patients had higher TCR diversity than persistent Graves' patients did.

In addition, the sample was reused for a study of T cells in Graves' hyperthyroidism and ophthalmopathy. That paper notes: The HTBI primer set drove a first-round RT-PCR of the TCR CDR3.

This material consisted of peripheral blood mononuclear cells (PBMCs), taken at new diagnosis, from a patient treated with antithyroid drugs. This TCR came from a woman between 18 and 29 years old with Graves disease.

CDR3: CASSLDLTSGQGEQFF. The CDR3 DNA reads TGTGCCAGCAGCTTAGATCTAACTAGCGGTCAAGGTGAGCAGTTCTTC. The V and J genes are TRBV11-2 and TRBJ2-1, with 8 nucleotides matching TRBD2. Trimming cost V 0 bases and J 9 bases; bases outside gene matches: 10. CDR1 is SGHAT, CDR2 FQNNGV, per germline. The CDR3 extends over 16 amino acids.